This T cell receptor (beta chain) derives from a study of vaccination and CD4 T cells after COVID-19. Whole-study context: Overlapping spike peptides of SARS-CoV-2, HCoV-NL63, HCoV-OC43 and HCoV-229E stimulated the cells.

The V end was cut by 5 bases, the J end by 0 bases, with 7 bases between. CDR1 is SGHTA, CDR2 FQGNSA, per germline. The CDR3 contains 13 residues. Cultured CD4+ T-cell DNA underwent Oncomine TCR Beta short-read sequencing. MiXCR was run by TCRdb on the PCR reads, yielding one entry per CDR3 protein. The sample has roughly 6,100 distinct CDR3 sequences; around two fifths are singletons. Of note for this clonotype: Its antigen is not known.

Sample treatment: approximately nine-day PBMC culture with coronavirus spike peptide pools or control peptides (ViraFEST assay). CD4+ T cells that came from the unexposed donor were collected before the COVID-19 pandemic (2011-2018). Researchers reported culturing about 2 million PBMCs per well with 10 IU/ml IL-2 and about 9.2 ug/ml peptide pools. The sequenced sample consisted of CD4+ T cells from blood, cultured in vitro. The rearrangement links TRBV7-2 to TRBJ1-1; D is uncertain. This sequence was found in a human donor in good health. The chain's CDR3 is CASSPYLNTEAFF. CDR3 DNA sequence: TGTGCCAGCAGCCCCTACCTGAACACTGAAGCTTTCTTT. Based on the CDR3 plus reference TRBV7-2 and TRBJ1-1, the full variable domain is GAGVSQSPSNKVTEKGKDVELRCDPISGHTALYWYRQSLGQGLEFLIYFQGNSAPDKSGLPSDRFSAERTGGSVSTLTIQRTQQEDSAVYLCASSPYLNTEAFFGQGTRLTVV.